Following are 32 T cell receptor beta chains from one sample sequenced in a study of T cells in Graves' hyperthyroidism and ophthalmopathy. TCR beta CDR3 region amplification was performed from RNA transcripts. The primer set for the first-round RT-PCR of the TCR CDR3 was HTBI. TCRdb analysed the multiplex PCR reads with MiXCR anew, one entry per CDR3 protein. The sample records about 380,000 distinct CDR3 sequences, 14% being singletons. Sequencing was performed on blood. The source is a woman aged 55-75 years with Graves' hyperthyroidism.

The rearrangement links TRBV19 to TRBJ1-1; D call uncertain. Germline V gene data show CDR1 as LNHDA and CDR2 as SQIVND (reference sequence). CDR3 length equals 12 residues. V lost 5 bases and J 7 bases, leaving 11 bases between the germline ends. The chain's CDR3 is CASSSPGNEAFF. Here the CDR3 DNA reads TGTGCCAGTAGTTCCCCCGGGAATGAAGCTTTCTTT. The variable domain in full, completed from reference TRBV19 and TRBJ1-1, reads DGGITQSPKYLFRKEGQNVTLSCEQNLNHDAMYWYRQDPGQGLRLIYYSQIVNDFQKGDIAEGYSVSREKKESFPLTVTSAQKNPTAFYLCASSSPGNEAFFGQGTRLTVV.

The chain couples TRBV5-1 to TRBJ2-5; tentatively, D is TRBD1 or TRBD2 (6 bases each). Germline CDR1 and CDR2: SGHRS and YFSETQ. The V gene lost 4 bases and the J gene lost 4 bases, with 17 bases spanning the gap. The CDR3 has 15 residues. This CDR3 is CASSGDTGGAETQYF. CDR3 DNA sequence: TGCGCCAGCAGCGGGGACACCGGAGGGGCAGAGACCCAGTACTTC.

This clonotype was observed at least ten times. The chain links TRBV4-1 to TRBJ2-3; 11 nucleotides align to TRBD2. In germline, CDR1 is MGHRA, CDR2 YSYEKL. The CDR3 is 15 amino acids. The trim removed 3 bases at V and 3 bases at J, leaving 2 bases unmatched. CDR3 residues: CASSHTSGSTDTQYF. The DNA for the CDR3 is TGCGCCAGCAGCCATACTAGCGGGAGTACAGATACGCAGTATTTT.

Many counts were recorded for this clonotype. The chain has TRBV2 and TRBJ1-1; TRBD1 matches 7 bases. CDR1 and CDR2 (germline): SNHLY, FYNNEI. J was trimmed by 4 bases and V by 5 bases; bases with no gene match: 7. The CDR3 loop spans 14 amino acids. In DNA form, the CDR3 reads TGTGCCAGCAGTCGACTGACAGGGTTCACTGAAGCTTTCTTT. Protein sequence: CASSRLTGFTEAFF.

This clonotype was recorded many times. The V call is TRBV5-1, the J call TRBJ1-3; 10 nucleotides line up with TRBD1. V was clipped by 4 bases and J by 2 bases; unmatched bases: 3. In germline, CDR1 is SGHRS, CDR2 YFSETQ. The CDR3 has 15 amino acids. The CDR3 protein is CASSIGTGAGNTIYF. CDR3 in DNA: TGCGCCAGCAGCATCGGGACAGGGGCTGGAAACACCATATATTTT.

This clonotype showed up many times. The CDR3 region has the DNA TGTGCCACCAGTGATTTGCCAACCGGGGCAGGGCCTGACACCGGGGAGCTGTTTTTT. This translates into CATSDLPTGAGPDTGELFF. V and J are TRBV24-1 and TRBJ2-2; D assignment may be TRBD1 or TRBD2 (5 bases each). Germline assignment: CDR1 KGHDR and CDR2 SFDVKD. Trimming shortened V by 0 bases and J by 3 bases, and 19 bases separated the two germline ends. The length of the CDR3 is 19 residues.

To note about this clonotype: Sequence at one end of the junction differs from germline and may be a read error. CDR3 sequence: CSASPDRVLAGVGTDMQYF. The DNA for the CDR3 is TGCAGTGCTAGCCCGGACAGGGTTCTAGCGGGAGTTGGCACAGATATGCAGTATTTT. J is TRBJ2-3 and V is TRBV20-1; TRBD2 matches 10 bases. From germline, CDR1 is DFQATT and CDR2 SNEGSKA (reference sequence). The CDR3 is made up of 19 amino acids.

This clonotype was seen ten or more times. The chain is built from TRBV18 and TRBJ2-7; 11 bases agree with TRBD2. This CDR3 region has 15 residues. In germline, CDR1 is KGHSH, CDR2 LQKENI. V gave up 10 bases and J gave up 7 bases; unmatched junction bases: 15. Here the CDR3 reads CATKPGLADVREQYF. Written as DNA, the CDR3 is TGTGCCACTAAACCGGGACTAGCGGATGTGAGAGAGCAGTACTTC. The full variable domain, in which reference TRBV18 and TRBJ2-7 provide the parts outside the CDR3, is NAGVMQNPRHLVRRRGQEARLRCSPMKGHSHVYWYRQLPEEGLKFMVYLQKENIIDESGMPKERFSAEFPKEGPSILRIQQVVRGDSAAYFCATKPGLADVREQYFGPGTRLTVT.

This clonotype came up a few times. The rearrangement links TRBV6-2 or TRBV6-3 to TRBJ2-1; D perhaps matches TRBD2 (6 bases). The germline gives CDR1 MNHEY, CDR2 SVGEGT. The germline V and J ends were trimmed by 2 bases and 9 bases, with 11 bases remaining between them. The CDR3 consists of 13 residues. The CDR3 loop reads CASSYVSGAEQFF. The CDR3 coding sequence is TGTGCCAGCAGTTACGTGTCGGGAGCTGAGCAGTTCTTC.

This clonotype was observed a handful of times. The rearrangement joins TRBV24-1 to TRBJ2-7; tentatively, D is TRBD2 (6 bases). V gave up 3 bases and J gave up 3 bases, with 11 bases separating them. Germline CDR1 reads KGHDR; CDR2 reads SFDVKD. The CDR3 sequence is 14 residues long. This CDR3 is CATSDRGTGYEQYF. CDR3 in DNA: TGTGCCACCAGTGATCGCGGGACCGGCTACGAGCAGTACTTC.

V and J are TRBV11-2 and TRBJ2-2; 7 nucleotides match TRBD2. Germline V gives CDR1 SGHAT, CDR2 FQNNGV. The CDR3 extends over 17 amino acids. V gave up 6 bases and J gave up 1 base; unmatched junction bases: 11. The CDR3 DNA sequence: TGTGCCAGCAGTGATGTCTCTGGGAGGGGGAACACCGGGGAGCTGTTTTTT. It translates to CASSDVSGRGNTGELFF.

The table lists this clonotype with many counts. The V call is TRBV13, the J call TRBJ2-7, with TRBD2 matching over 11 bases. Trimming cost V 0 bases and J 0 bases; bases outside gene matches: 4. Germline V gene data show CDR1 as PRHDT and CDR2 as FYEKMQ (reference sequence). The CDR3 is 17 amino acids. CDR3 sequence (DNA): TGTGCCAGCAGCTTAGGCACCACTAGCGGGAGCTCCTACGAGCAGTACTTC. This sequence encodes CASSLGTTSGSSYEQYF.

At least ten counts were recorded for this clonotype. The DNA of the CDR3 is TGCAGTGCTAGTTCCGGGACAGTTGGTGAAAAACTGTTTTTT. Amino acid sequence: CSASSGTVGEKLFF. The chain is built from TRBV20-1 and TRBJ1-4; 7 nucleotides match TRBD1. The ends lost 3 bases at V and 7 bases at J; junction bases unmatched: 8. The V gene's germline CDR1 is DFQATT and CDR2 SNEGSKA (reference sequence). The CDR3 runs 14 residues.

In this sample, this clonotype turned up many times. DNA of the CDR3: TGTGCCAGCAGGAATGCGGGACTAGGTCTAAACAATGAGCAGTTCTTC. Translation: CASRNAGLGLNNEQFF. The V gene is TRBV27, the J gene TRBJ2-1; the match to TRBD2 covers 8 bases. CDR1 is MNHEY and CDR2 is SMNVEV in the germline V gene (reference sequence). V lost 6 bases, J lost 5 bases, and 12 bases stayed unmatched. The CDR3 extends over 16 amino acids.

This clonotype was observed at least ten times. This chain links TRBV11-2 with TRBJ2-7; 11 bases line up with TRBD2. The germline V gene encodes CDR1 SGHAT and CDR2 FQNNGV. CDR3 length: 14 residues. Trimming took 5 bases from V and 4 from J; bases not matched to a gene: 4. As DNA, the CDR3 is TGTGCCAGCAGCCCTAGCGGGAGGCGGTACGAGCAGTACTTC. This codes for CASSPSGRRYEQYF.

This clonotype was seen repeatedly, ten times or more. The chain links TRBV9 to TRBJ1-1, with a weak D call TRBD1 (6 bases). The CDR3 consists of 13 residues. The V gene lost 3 bases and the J gene lost 11 bases, with 17 bases spanning the gap. CDR1 SGDLS and CDR2 YYNGEE come from the germline V gene. The CDR3 reads CASSANRAARAFF. The CDR3 DNA reads as TGTGCCAGCAGCGCTAACAGGGCTGCGAGGGCTTTCTTT.

In its sample, this clonotype was seen many times. The chain uses TRBV30 and TRBJ2-7, with D possibly being TRBD1 (7 bases). Trimming took off 8 bases at V and 1 base at J, with 12 bases between the two ends. The CDR3 spans 12 residues. CDR1 is GTSNPN, CDR2 SVGIG, per germline (reference sequence). CDR3 in amino acids: CAGGTVSYEQYF. The CDR3 coding sequence is TGTGCCGGCGGGACAGTTTCCTACGAGCAGTACTTC.

The chain uses TRBV4-1 and TRBJ2-1, with a possible D match to TRBD2 (6 bases). Germline V gene sequence: CDR1 MGHRA, CDR2 YSYEKL. Trimming took off 4 bases at V and 7 bases at J, with 26 bases between the two ends. The CDR3 has 18 residues. The CDR3 DNA sequence: TGCGCCAGCAGCCCGGTTTTGGTTACCCGTACGGAGGGGAATGAGCAGTTCTTC. This codes for CASSPVLVTRTEGNEQFF.

Ten or more counts support this clonotype. The V call is TRBV20-1, the J call TRBJ1-2; a possible D gene is TRBD1 (6 bases). V was clipped by 2 bases and J by 5 bases, with 12 bases between them. The germline CDR1 and CDR2 sequences are DFQATT and SNEGSKA (reference sequence). This CDR3 has 13 amino acids. This CDR3 reads CSARRDTGYGYTF. CDR3 DNA sequence: TGCAGTGCTAGACGGGACACCGGGTATGGCTACACCTTC.

This clonotype was recorded at least ten times. The chain is built from TRBV5-1 and TRBJ1-5; D is unresolved. V was trimmed by 0 bases and J by 0 bases, leaving 7 bases between them. Germline CDR1 reads SGHRS; CDR2 reads YFSETQ. This CDR3 comprises 15 residues. The CDR3 bases are TGCGCCAGCAGCTTGGAGGACGGTAGCAATCAGCCCCAGCATTTT. This codes for CASSLEDGSNQPQHF.

The chain is built from TRBV6-5 and TRBJ1-1; weak D call: TRBD1 (6 bases). Looked up from germline, CDR1 is MNHEY and CDR2 is SVGAGI. With 2 bases removed from V and 4 bases from J, the gap between germline ends came to 11 bases. This CDR3 spans 14 amino acids. The CDR3 nucleotides are TGTGCCAGCAGTTACGGGGGCGCAGGCACTGAAGCTTTCTTT. This gives the protein CASSYGGAGTEAFF.

The chain is built from TRBV3-1 and TRBJ1-2, with 11 bases identical to TRBD1. The CDR3 length is 15 residues. CDR1 is LGHDT and CDR2 is YNNKEL in the germline V gene (reference sequence). Trimming cost V 6 bases and J 4 bases; bases outside gene matches: 7. CDR3 region: CASRSRTGGGYGYTF. The CDR3 DNA sequence: TGTGCCAGCAGATCCCGGACAGGGGGCGGCTATGGCTACACCTTC.

The gene calls are TRBV24-1 and TRBJ2-1, with a possible D match to TRBD2 (6 bases). The CDR3 sequence is 17 residues long. V shed 7 bases and J shed 0 bases, with 18 bases lying between them. Germline-derived CDR1 and CDR2 are KGHDR and SFDVKD. CDR3 sequence: CATSSLRDSSSYNEQFF. CDR3 sequence (DNA): TGTGCCACCAGCTCACTCCGGGACTCGAGCTCCTACAATGAGCAGTTCTTC.

The chain recombines TRBV28 with TRBJ1-5, with D possibly being TRBD1 (6 bases). V was cut by 5 bases and J by 7 bases, with 15 bases left in between. Germline V gene lookup returns CDR1 MDHEN and CDR2 SYDVKM. This CDR3 is 14 amino acids long. The CDR3, as DNA: TGTGCCAGCAGTCTCCGACAGGATCGGCAGCCCCAGCATTTT. Protein sequence: CASSLRQDRQPQHF.

The genes are TRBV5-6 and TRBJ2-5; tentatively, D is TRBD2 (5 bases). V shed 5 bases and J shed 0 bases, with 26 bases lying between them. The length of the CDR3 is 19 residues. Looked up from germline, CDR1 is SGHDT and CDR2 is YYEEEE. CDR3 coding DNA: TGTGCCAGCAGATCGGAAGGTATATTGGGAGCCCAGTACCAAGAGACCCAGTACTTC. Translation: CASRSEGILGAQYQETQYF.

This clonotype was observed at least ten times. The rearrangement joins TRBV7-9 to TRBJ2-7; D possibly corresponds to TRBD2 (6 bases). Germline CDR1 SEHNR, CDR2 FQNEAQ (reference sequence). The CDR3 loop spans 18 amino acids. Between the trimmed V and J ends, which lost 3 bases and 2 bases, there was a span of 23 bases. Written as DNA, the CDR3 is TGTGCCAGCAGCTTTTCCCCGCTTAGCGGAGAAAGGGCCTACGAGCAGTACTTC. Translated: CASSFSPLSGERAYEQYF.

There are a few counts of this clonotype. The chain carries TRBV6-1 and TRBJ1-2; TRBD1 matches at 12 bases. V lost 6 bases and J lost 4; bases outside the gene matches: 9. Germline V gene lookup returns CDR1 MNHNS and CDR2 SASEGT. This CDR3 has 16 residues. The CDR3 nucleotides are TGTGCCAGCAGGAAATCCGGGACAGGGGGCGCCTATGGCTACACCTTC. Protein: CASRKSGTGGAYGYTF.

In this sample, this clonotype turned up many times. The chain joins TRBV29-1 to TRBJ2-2, with TRBD1 matching 7 bases. The germline V gene has CDR1 SQVTM and CDR2 ANQGSEA. This CDR3 has 14 amino acids. Losses at the gene ends were 5 bases for V and 8 bases for J; bases not matched to a gene: 11. CDR3 in DNA: TGCAGCGTTAAGGGACAGACATCTGGTGGGGAGCTGTTTTTT. It translates to CSVKGQTSGGELFF.

This clonotype came up many times. The chain uses TRBV12-3 or TRBV12-4 and TRBJ2-1, with D tentatively TRBD1 or TRBD2 (5 bases each). The ends were cut back, 5 bases at V and 6 bases at J, with 20 bases in the middle. This CDR3 spans 16 amino acids. CDR3 sequence: CASSPTGTHLVNEQFF. The CDR3 nucleotides are TGTGCCAGCAGTCCAACCGGGACCCACCTCGTCAATGAGCAGTTCTTC.

The chain combines TRBV30 with TRBJ2-2; TRBD1 matches at 7 bases. The CDR3 length is 15 residues. Per germline, CDR1 GTSNPN and CDR2 SVGIG (reference sequence). V lost 8 bases and J lost 1; bases outside the gene matches: 10. CDR3 loop: CARLRGSGNTGELFF. CDR3 in DNA: TGTGCCCGCCTCAGGGGGAGCGGGAACACCGGGGAGCTGTTTTTT.

This clonotype appeared many times. The chain recombines TRBV2 with TRBJ1-2; D is perhaps TRBD1 (6 bases). CDR3 size: 13 residues. The ends were cut back, 5 bases at V and 4 bases at J, with 11 bases in the middle. Germline V gene data show CDR1 as SNHLY and CDR2 as FYNNEI. The CDR3 loop reads CASSSTGGYGYTF. The CDR3 bases are TGTGCCAGCAGTTCGACAGGTGGCTATGGCTACACCTTC.

There are many counts of this clonotype. The chain uses TRBV5-1 and TRBJ2-7, with a possible D match to TRBD2 (6 bases). Trimming pared 8 bases from V and 6 bases from J, leaving 21 bases between. Germline CDR1 and CDR2: SGHRS and YFSETQ. The CDR3 is 14 residues long. CDR3 region: CASTSGTQGSEQYF. CDR3 nucleotide sequence: TGCGCCAGTACCTCCGGGACTCAGGGATCCGAGCAGTACTTC.